A single sample is the source of the 30 T cell receptor beta chains below, sequenced in a study of cytomegalovirus exposure and HLA in healthy donors. Measured with immunoSEQ multiplex PCR; TCRdb has only the in-frame clones, and not every one. The sample gives about 200,000 clones, around 78% of which show up once; around 5.6% is in the top ten. The sequencing input was PBMCs. The receptors originated from a woman aged 18-29 years in good health and CMV-seronegative.

The rearrangement links TRBV29-1 to TRBJ1-1, with D tentatively TRBD1 (6 bases). V shed 7 bases and J shed 1 base, with 13 bases lying between them. This CDR3 is 13 amino acids long. Germline CDR1 reads SQVTM; CDR2 reads ANQGSEA. The CDR3 here is CSAQRGENTEAFF. The CDR3, as DNA: TGCAGCGCCCAAAGGGGGGAGAACACTGAAGCTTTCTTT.

V is TRBV7-9 and J is TRBJ1-3; D not resolved. V lost 10 bases, J lost 0 bases, and 16 bases lay in between. CDR1 is SEHNR, CDR2 FQNEAQ, per germline (reference sequence). The CDR3 spans 15 residues. CDR3 in DNA: TGTGCCACCCACGGTCCAGAACTCTCTGGAAACACCATATATTTT. Its translation: CATHGPELSGNTIYF.

CDR3 bases: TGTGCCAGCAGCCAAGATTGGGCAGGGGGAGGCTACACCTTC. Protein sequence: CASSQDWAGGGYTF. The chain recombines TRBV14 with TRBJ1-2, with 7 nucleotides matching TRBD1. Trimming cost V 0 bases and J 8 bases; bases outside gene matches: 6. CDR3 length: 14 residues. CDR1 and CDR2 from the germline V gene are SGHDN and FVKESK.

This clone is a singleton in its sample. The J gene is TRBJ1-1, the V gene TRBV6-1; D remains ambiguous. This CDR3 comprises 15 residues. CDR1 is MNHNS, CDR2 SASEGT, per germline. Trimming shortened V by 6 bases and J by 0 bases, and 14 bases separated the two germline ends. The CDR3 reads CASSAEGDMNTEAFF. CDR3 sequence (DNA): TGTGCCAGCAGCGCTGAGGGAGATATGAACACTGAAGCTTTCTTT.

The rearrangement uses TRBV6-6 and TRBJ2-7; D perhaps matches TRBD2 (6 bases). Germline V gives CDR1 MNHNY, CDR2 SVGAGI (reference sequence). The CDR3 length is 13 residues. V lost 7 bases to trimming and J lost 3 bases, with 13 bases between them. This CDR3 reads CASTWGEVYEQYF. As DNA, the CDR3 is TGTGCCAGCACCTGGGGGGAGGTCTACGAGCAGTACTTC.

The rearrangement joins TRBV2 to TRBJ2-1, with D maybe TRBD2 (5 bases). The CDR3 is 17 amino acids. Germline CDR1 is SNHLY and CDR2 is FYNNEI. With 7 bases removed from V and 0 bases from J, the gap between germline ends came to 19 bases. The CDR3 reads CASTKEGQVSSYNEQFF. In DNA form, the CDR3 reads TGTGCCAGCACCAAAGAGGGTCAGGTGAGCTCCTACAATGAGCAGTTCTTC.

V usage is TRBV4-2 and J usage is TRBJ2-2; 11 nucleotides agree with TRBD2. Per germline, CDR1 LGHNA and CDR2 YNFKEQ. Trimming took 4 bases from V and 1 from J; bases not matched to a gene: 2. The CDR3 extends over 16 amino acids. CDR3 sequence (DNA): TGTGCCAGCAGCCTAGGGACTAGCGGGAACACCGGGGAGCTGTTTTTT. Its translation is CASSLGTSGNTGELFF.

The chain carries TRBV9 and TRBJ2-1, with TRBD2 identical over 8 bases. Germline V gives CDR1 SGDLS, CDR2 YYNGEE. This CDR3 is 18 amino acids long. With 0 bases clipped from V and 0 bases from J, the junction kept 8 bases outside the gene matches. Here the CDR3 DNA reads TGTGCCAGCAGCGTAGCTTCCAGCGGGAGCCTCTCCTACAATGAGCAGTTCTTC. Residues: CASSVASSGSLSYNEQFF.

The rearrangement joins TRBV5-4 to TRBJ1-2; TRBD1 aligns across 8 bases. Germline CDR1 is SGHNT and CDR2 is YYREEE (reference sequence). The CDR3 extends over 17 amino acids. The trim removed 2 bases at V and 0 bases at J, leaving 9 bases unmatched. CDR3 protein: CASSLDPGGAANYGYTF. The CDR3 DNA sequence: TGTGCCAGCAGCTTAGATCCAGGGGGCGCGGCTAACTATGGCTACACCTTC. Supplemented by reference TRBV5-4 and TRBJ1-2, the full variable domain reads ETGVTQSPTHLIKTRGQQVTLRCSSQSGHNTVSWYQQALGQGPQFIFQYYREEENGRGNFPPRFSGLQFPNYSSELNVNALELDDSALYLCASSLDPGGAANYGYTFGSGTRLTVV.

The rearrangement joins TRBV2 to TRBJ2-6; TRBD1 might be the D (5 bases). CDR3 size: 18 residues. Trimming cost V 8 bases and J 0 bases, with 20 bases left between them. The germline V gene has CDR1 SNHLY and CDR2 FYNNEI. CDR3 region: CASSNLTDSTSGANVLTF. The DNA of the CDR3 is TGTGCCAGCTCAAACCTAACAGACAGCACCTCTGGGGCCAACGTCCTGACTTTC. Full variable domain (remainder filled in from reference TRBV2 and TRBJ2-6): EPEVTQTPSHQVTQMGQEVILRCVPISNHLYFYWYRQILGQKVEFLVSFYNNEISEKSEIFDDQFSVERPDGSNFTLKIRSTKLEDSAMYFCASSNLTDSTSGANVLTFGAGSRLTVL.

The V call is TRBV5-1, the J call TRBJ2-7; unclear D gene. The germline V and J ends were trimmed by 1 base and 0 bases, with 8 bases remaining between them. The CDR3 sequence is 14 residues long. Germline V CDR1 and CDR2: SGHRS, YFSETQ. DNA for the CDR3: TGCGCCAGCAGCTTGACAGCCACCTCCTACGAGCAGTACTTC. Translated: CASSLTATSYEQYF.

This rearrangement joins TRBV11-2 to TRBJ1-2, with TRBD1 matching 10 bases. J gave up 7 bases and V 5 bases, and 13 bases lay outside the gene matches. The CDR3 length is 16 residues. Germline V CDR1 and CDR2: SGHAT, FQNNGV. The CDR3 here is CASSPASGTGVRGYTF. CDR3 bases: TGTGCCAGCAGCCCAGCCTCCGGGACAGGGGTTCGTGGCTACACCTTC.

This clone was observed at least ten times. The chain links TRBV28 to TRBJ1-1, with D unclear. This CDR3 is built from 12 residues. Germline V gene sequence: CDR1 MDHEN, CDR2 SYDVKM. The DNA of the CDR3 is TGTGGGGCGCGGGGTGTGAACACTGAAGCTTTCTTT. Protein sequence: CGARGVNTEAFF.

This clone was found a few times. This chain uses TRBV6-1 with TRBJ2-7; perhaps TRBD2 as D (6 bases). The V gene lost 3 bases and the J gene lost 3 bases, with 15 bases spanning the gap. Germline CDR1 reads MNHNS; CDR2 reads SASEGT. This CDR3 contains 15 residues. The CDR3 spells CASSDQLAQSYEQYF. The CDR3 DNA is TGTGCCAGCAGTGACCAACTAGCCCAAAGCTACGAGCAGTACTTC.

There are a few counts of this clone. The V and J genes are TRBV30 and TRBJ1-2, with 7 positions matching TRBD1. Germline V gene data show CDR1 as GTSNPN and CDR2 as SVGIG (reference sequence). This CDR3 has 14 amino acids. V gave up 4 bases and J gave up 4 bases; unmatched junction bases: 9. The CDR3 bases are TGTGCCTGGACCCGAGGGGGCAGCAGCTATGGCTACACCTTC. Protein: CAWTRGGSSYGYTF.

This chain uses TRBV19 with TRBJ1-5, with 10 positions matching TRBD1. After removal of 8 bases from V and 0 bases from J, the junction contained 7 bases not matched to a gene. Germline CDR1 LNHDA, CDR2 SQIVND (reference sequence). The CDR3 covers 16 residues. CDR3 in DNA: TGTGCCAGTGCAGGGACAGGGGCCTATAGCAATCAGCCCCAGCATTTT. Translating it yields CASAGTGAYSNQPQHF.

J is TRBJ2-3 and V is TRBV29-1; D gene uncertain. The CDR3 runs to 12 residues. V was trimmed by 1 base and J by 3 bases, leaving 5 bases between them. Germline CDR1 and CDR2: SQVTM and ANQGSEA. The DNA for the CDR3 is TGCAGCGTTGAAGCAGGAACAGATACGCAGTATTTT. Encoded protein: CSVEAGTDTQYF.

This clone is labeled medium-sized. The chain recombines TRBV10-1 with TRBJ1-1; 8 bases line up with TRBD1. Per germline, CDR1 WNHNN and CDR2 SYGVQD (reference sequence). The V gene end was trimmed by 5 bases and the J gene end by 0 bases; junction bases not matched to a gene: 11. This CDR3 is 17 amino acids long. This CDR3 is CASSPSDRGFMNTEAFF. For the CDR3, the DNA is TGCGCCAGCAGTCCCTCCGACAGGGGTTTCATGAACACTGAAGCTTTCTTT.

This CDR3 reads CASSQDGLPNEKLFF. For the CDR3, the DNA is TGTGCCAGCAGCCAAGATGGCCTCCCCAATGAAAAACTGTTTTTT. The rearrangement links TRBV14 to TRBJ1-4; D ambiguous. This CDR3 comprises 15 residues. Between the trimmed V and J ends, which lost 0 bases and 5 bases, there was a span of 10 bases. The germline CDR1 and CDR2 sequences are SGHDN and FVKESK.

The rearrangement joins TRBV9 to TRBJ1-1, with D perhaps matching TRBD1 (6 bases). Per the germline V gene, CDR1 is SGDLS and CDR2 is YYNGEE. Deletions cut 0 bases from V and 0 bases from J, with 12 bases between. There are 16 residues in the CDR3. In DNA, the CDR3 is TGTGCCAGCAGCGTAGCTCACGGGGGGCTGAACACTGAAGCTTTCTTT. Translation gives CASSVAHGGLNTEAFF.

Here the CDR3 DNA reads TGTGCCAGCAGTGAGAACTCGGGCTATGGCTACACCTTC. This sequence encodes CASSENSGYGYTF. The chain recombines TRBV6-1 with TRBJ1-2; D not resolved. Trimming removed 3 bases at V and 4 bases at J, with 9 bases between. Germline CDR1 reads MNHNS; CDR2 reads SASEGT. The CDR3 contains 13 residues.

J is TRBJ2-2 and V is TRBV7-8; 7 nucleotides line up with TRBD2. Germline assignment: CDR1 SGHVS and CDR2 FQNEAQ. CDR3 length equals 15 residues. V was pared by 5 bases and J by 1 base, with 4 bases of the junction left unmatched. The CDR3 sequence: CASSGKRGNTGELFF. The CDR3 bases are TGTGCCAGCAGCGGCAAGCGGGGGAACACCGGGGAGCTGTTTTTT.

Regarding this clone: Other DNA sequences from this sample encode an identical CDR3 as well. CDR3 coding DNA: TGTGCCAGCAGTCCGGGGAGCTCCTACAATGAGCAGTTCTTC. This encodes CASSPGSSYNEQFF. The genes are TRBV6-5 and TRBJ2-1; D perhaps matches TRBD2 (5 bases). V lost 5 bases and J lost 0, with 8 bases in between. Germline CDR1 reads MNHEY; CDR2 reads SVGAGI. This CDR3 region has 14 residues.

The V and J genes are TRBV5-1 and TRBJ2-2, with 10 positions matching TRBD2. V dropped 4 bases and J dropped 1; count of bases not matched to a gene: 4. Germline V gives CDR1 SGHRS, CDR2 YFSETQ. This CDR3 region has 16 residues. The DNA of the CDR3 is TGCGCCAGCAGCACCCGGACTAGCGGGAACACCGGGGAGCTGTTTTTT. This codes for CASSTRTSGNTGELFF.

The genes are TRBV6-6 and TRBJ2-2; 7 bases are a match to TRBD1. V shed 7 bases, J shed 7 bases, and the junction held 9 bases outside the gene matches. In germline, CDR1 is MNHNY, CDR2 SVGAGI (reference sequence). CDR3 length: 14 amino acids. CDR3 bases: TGTGCCAGCAATGAACAGGGGTGGAACGGGGAGCTGTTTTTT. Translating gives CASNEQGWNGELFF.

This chain connects TRBV30 to TRBJ1-2; D gene ambiguous. V was pared by 2 bases and J by 1 base, with 11 bases between. The CDR3 runs to 14 residues. Per germline, CDR1 GTSNPN and CDR2 SVGIG (reference sequence). The CDR3 sequence: CAWSSNQVNYGYTF. CDR3 nucleotides: TGTGCCTGGAGTTCTAATCAGGTTAACTATGGCTACACCTTC.

This sequence joins TRBV11-2 and TRBJ2-3; D not resolved. Germline V gene lookup returns CDR1 SGHAT and CDR2 FQNNGV. Deletions cut 2 bases from V and 4 bases from J, with 10 bases between. This CDR3 is built from 14 residues. The CDR3 protein is CASSLRAEADTQYF. CDR3 coding DNA: TGTGCCAGCAGCTTACGGGCGGAAGCAGATACGCAGTATTTT.

The V and J genes are TRBV7-2 and TRBJ2-1; 7 nucleotides agree with TRBD1. CDR1 SGHTA and CDR2 FQGNSA come from the germline V gene. V dropped 4 bases and J dropped 14; count of bases not matched to a gene: 17. This CDR3 is 15 amino acids long. CDR3 bases: TGTGCCAGCAGCTCCTATGACAGGGCGGGTGAGGACGAGTTCTTC. It specifies CASSSYDRAGEDEFF.

This chain uses TRBV7-6 with TRBJ2-3, with TRBD2 identical over 15 bases. J gave up 6 bases and V 0 bases, and 10 bases lay outside the gene matches. The CDR3 sequence is 19 residues long. Per the germline V gene, CDR1 is SGHVS and CDR2 is FNYEAQ. The CDR3 DNA follows: TGTGCCAGCAGCTTAGCCCACCGGACTAGCGGGGGGGCTACGGATACGCAGTATTTT. Translating it yields CASSLAHRTSGGATDTQYF.

The rearrangement links TRBV9 to TRBJ1-3; D not certain. The V gene lost 1 base and the J gene lost 4 bases, with 9 bases spanning the gap. This CDR3 has 14 residues. The germline V gene encodes CDR1 SGDLS and CDR2 YYNGEE. The CDR3 here is CASSVSDPGNTIYF. The CDR3 bases are TGTGCCAGCAGCGTATCGGACCCCGGAAACACCATATATTTT.